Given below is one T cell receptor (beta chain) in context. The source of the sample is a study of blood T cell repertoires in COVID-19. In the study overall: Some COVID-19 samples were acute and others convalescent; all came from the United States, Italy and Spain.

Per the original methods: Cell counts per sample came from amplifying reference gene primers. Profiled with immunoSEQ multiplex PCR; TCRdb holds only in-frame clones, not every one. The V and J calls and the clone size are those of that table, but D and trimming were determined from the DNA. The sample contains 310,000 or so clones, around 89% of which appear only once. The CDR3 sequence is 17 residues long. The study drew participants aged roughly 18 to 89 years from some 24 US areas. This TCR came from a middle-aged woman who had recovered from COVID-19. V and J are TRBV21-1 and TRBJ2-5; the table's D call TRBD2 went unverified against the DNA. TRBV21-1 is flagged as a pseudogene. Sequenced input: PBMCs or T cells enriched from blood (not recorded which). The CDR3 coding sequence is TGTGCCAGCAGCACCTGCGGGCGCGGGAGGGCGCGAGAGACCCAGTACTTC. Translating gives CASSTCGRGRARETQYF.